This T cell receptor (beta chain) was sequenced in a study of regulatory and conventional T cells in RAG deficiency. General study findings and limits: These Omenn syndrome Treg sorts may hold peripherally activated cells instead. Shorter CDR3s in all patient subsets; >75% Treg-Tconv overlap in Omenn. Treg unique TCR beta sequences were about 91-fold fewer in Omenn syndrome and CID/AS patients than controls.

Turning to this clone: Antigen: not known.

Assay used: immunoSEQ multiplex PCR; TCRdb lists only in-frame clones, some missing. This sample has 850 to 1,000 clones, with around 80% found just once. The CDR3 spans 12 residues. Trimming pared 0 bases from V and 6 bases from J, leaving 6 bases between. In germline, CDR1 is SGHRS, CDR2 YFSETQ. The TCR sequence derives from a human donor with RAG deficiency presenting as severe combined immunodeficiency. The gene calls are TRBV5-1 and TRBJ1-2; D not resolved. The sequenced material came from CD8+ T cells sorted from blood. CDR3 in amino acids: CASSLAGHGYTF. In DNA form, the CDR3 reads TGCGCCAGCAGCTTGGCAGGTCATGGCTACACCTTC.